These 22 T cell receptor beta chains came from one sample sequenced in a study of cytomegalovirus exposure and HLA in healthy donors (dated by TCRdb to the late 2010s). Library construction relied on the immunoSEQ multiplex PCR assay. TCRdb holds this immuneACCESS table with in-frame rearrangements only. Some clones are missing; in checked studies, unresolved V genes explain under half, and the rest has no known cause. The sample includes some 140,000 clones, with 65% to 90% observed a single time. Together, the top ten hold about 22% of the sample. Sequencing input: PBMCs. Every receptor here comes from a man younger than 35 in good health and CMV-seropositive.

The chain recombines TRBV6-6 with TRBJ1-3; D is ambiguous. There are 13 residues in the CDR3. V lost 7 bases and J 0 bases, leaving 7 bases between the germline ends. Germline values: CDR1 MNHNY, CDR2 SVGAGI (reference sequence). The CDR3 bases are TGTGCCAGCACCCCTAGCTCTGGAAACACCATATATTTT. Translating it yields CASTPSSGNTIYF.

The chain recombines TRBV5-6 with TRBJ1-2; 7 bases fit TRBD1. J was trimmed by 5 bases and V by 0 bases; bases with no gene match: 7. The CDR3 length is 15 residues. Germline assignment: CDR1 SGHDT and CDR2 YYEEEE. CDR3 nucleotides: TGTGCCAGCAGCTTGGGAGGGGGCGCCCCGTATGGCTACACCTTC. Its protein product is CASSLGGGAPYGYTF.

The chain employs TRBV19 and TRBJ2-3, with a possible D match to TRBD1 (5 bases). Germline-derived CDR1 and CDR2 are LNHDA and SQIVND (reference sequence). This CDR3 region has 13 residues. Trimming stripped 5 bases from V and 15 bases from J, with 21 bases between. CDR3 amino acids: CASSPGRASPAYF. The CDR3 bases are TGTGCCAGTAGTCCTGGCAGGGCCTCCCCGGCATATTTT.

On this clone itself: In the same sample, other DNA sequences code for this CDR3. The J gene is TRBJ1-2, the V gene TRBV5-4; 7 bases are shared with TRBD1. V was pared by 4 bases and J by 2 bases, with 5 bases of the junction left unmatched. This CDR3 is 14 amino acids long. CDR1 and CDR2 (germline): SGHNT, YYREEE (reference sequence). CDR3: CASSLGTANYGYTF. CDR3 sequence (DNA): TGTGCCAGCAGCCTCGGGACAGCGAACTATGGCTACACCTTC.

The chain uses TRBV6-1 and TRBJ2-7, with D possibly being TRBD2 (5 bases). The V gene lost 1 base and the J gene lost 0 bases, with 7 bases spanning the gap. This CDR3 comprises 14 residues. Germline CDR1 reads MNHNS; CDR2 reads SASEGT. The CDR3 region is CASSEVGSSYEQYF. CDR3 DNA: TGTGCCAGCAGTGAAGTAGGGAGCTCCTACGAGCAGTACTTC.

The CDR3 sequence is CASSQDRATSGVSYNEQFF. In DNA form, the CDR3 reads TGTGCCAGCAGCCAAGATCGGGCGACTAGCGGAGTCTCCTACAATGAGCAGTTCTTC. V usage is TRBV4-2 and J usage is TRBJ2-1, with 9 bases fitting TRBD2. Germline CDR1 reads LGHNA; CDR2 reads YNFKEQ. With 0 bases clipped from V and 0 bases from J, the junction kept 9 bases outside the gene matches. The length of the CDR3 is 19 residues.

The CDR3 DNA reads TGTGCCTGGCAGACGCCCCACCCCGACAGAAGACAGGGCAACTATGGCTACACCTTC. Protein: CAWQTPHPDRRQGNYGYTF. The chain joins TRBV30 to TRBJ1-2; 7 bases line up with TRBD1. J gave up 2 bases and V 5 bases, and 23 bases lay outside the gene matches. Germline V gene sequence: CDR1 GTSNPN, CDR2 SVGIG (reference sequence). The CDR3 extends over 19 amino acids.

V gene TRBV2 combines with J gene TRBJ2-4; 7 nucleotides align to TRBD2. This CDR3 region has 18 residues. Germline V gives CDR1 SNHLY, CDR2 FYNNEI. After removal of 5 bases from V and 0 bases from J, the junction contained 13 bases not matched to a gene. This CDR3 is CASSNLRDYQLAKNIQYF. CDR3 nucleotide sequence: TGTGCCAGCAGTAACCTCCGGGACTATCAATTAGCCAAAAACATTCAGTACTTC.

V and J are TRBV7-2 and TRBJ2-5; 7 nucleotides match TRBD2. Germline loops: CDR1 SGHTA, CDR2 FQGNSA. The CDR3 loop spans 14 amino acids. The V segment lost 4 bases and the J segment 2 bases; nucleotides outside the gene matches: 4. CDR3 DNA sequence: TGTGCCAGCAGCTCCGGCGGGGGACAAGAGACCCAGTACTTC. Translating gives CASSSGGGQETQYF.

J is TRBJ1-1 and V is TRBV20-1, with a weak D call TRBD1 (5 bases). There are 11 residues in the CDR3. CDR1 DFQATT and CDR2 SNEGSKA come from the germline V gene (reference sequence). The V end was cut by 5 bases, the J end by 6 bases, with 10 bases between. The CDR3: CSAFRGAEAFF. In DNA, the CDR3 is TGCAGTGCTTTCCGGGGGGCTGAAGCTTTCTTT.

V and J are TRBV18 and TRBJ1-2, with TRBD1 matching over 12 bases. The CDR3 extends over 17 amino acids. V was pared by 3 bases and J by 3 bases, with 8 bases of the junction left unmatched. Germline V lookup: CDR1 KGHSH, CDR2 LQKENI. Written as DNA, the CDR3 is TGTGCCAGCTCACCCTCCGGGACAGGGGGCGACTACTATGGCTACACCTTC. Translating gives CASSPSGTGGDYYGYTF.

The V and J genes are TRBV6-4 and TRBJ1-6; D perhaps matches TRBD1 (5 bases). CDR1 is MRHNA and CDR2 is SNTAGT in the germline V gene. This CDR3 has 16 amino acids. V was clipped by 8 bases and J by 6 bases, with 20 bases between them. CDR3 nucleotides: TGTGCCAGCCGACAGACGGCCGACTGGGGTAATTCACCCCTCCACTTT. As protein: CASRQTADWGNSPLHF.

The chain couples TRBV25-1 to TRBJ2-7; D is undetermined. From germline, CDR1 is MGHDK and CDR2 SYGVNS. V was cut by 1 base and J by 6 bases, with 4 bases left in between. There are 11 residues in the CDR3. The CDR3: CASSESGEQYF. CDR3 nucleotide sequence: TGTGCCAGCAGTGAATCCGGCGAGCAGTACTTC.

The chain is built from TRBV19 and TRBJ2-3, with TRBD1 as a possible D gene (6 bases). The germline V gene has CDR1 LNHDA and CDR2 SQIVND (reference sequence). Trimming shortened V by 5 bases and J by 2 bases, and 11 bases separated the two germline ends. The CDR3 spans 14 residues. Here the CDR3 reads CASSSTGSTDTQYF. DNA for the CDR3: TGTGCCAGTAGTTCCACAGGGTCCACAGATACGCAGTATTTT.

This clone was counted once. The chain is built from TRBV9 and TRBJ2-3; 13 nucleotides agree with TRBD2. V shed 4 bases and J 4 bases; nucleotides not matched to a gene: 12. This CDR3 has 18 residues. The V gene's germline CDR1 is SGDLS and CDR2 YYNGEE. In DNA form, the CDR3 reads TGTGCCAGCAGCCACCCCGGACTAGCGGGAGAAAGAGCAGATACGCAGTATTTT. It encodes CASSHPGLAGERADTQYF.

V and J are TRBV5-1 and TRBJ2-7, with 10 bases identical to TRBD1. The germline V gene has CDR1 SGHRS and CDR2 YFSETQ. The trim removed 4 bases at V and 3 bases at J, leaving 4 bases unmatched. This CDR3 contains 14 residues. The CDR3 region is CASSLRDRGYEQYF. CDR3 in DNA: TGCGCCAGCAGCCTCCGGGACAGGGGCTACGAGCAGTACTTC.

V and J are TRBV19 and TRBJ2-7; 11 bases map to TRBD2. This CDR3 has 15 amino acids. Per the germline V gene, CDR1 is LNHDA and CDR2 is SQIVND (reference sequence). Trimming removed 7 bases from V and 2 bases from J; junction bases left unmatched: 7. CDR3 protein: CASTETSGAPYEQYF. CDR3 sequence (DNA): TGTGCCAGTACTGAGACTAGCGGGGCACCCTACGAGCAGTACTTC.

The rearrangement links TRBV6-4 to TRBJ1-1; D not certain. V gave up 4 bases and J gave up 1 base, with 10 bases separating them. The CDR3 runs 14 residues. Per the germline V gene, CDR1 is MRHNA and CDR2 is SNTAGT. The CDR3 protein is CASSAGTANTEAFF. The CDR3 nucleotides read TGTGCCAGCAGTGCCGGAACAGCGAACACTGAAGCTTTCTTT.

This clone has only one observation. The rearrangement joins TRBV4-1 to TRBJ2-3; 9 positions match TRBD2. From germline, CDR1 is MGHRA and CDR2 YSYEKL. With 2 bases clipped from V and 1 base from J, the junction kept 7 bases outside the gene matches. The CDR3 runs 17 residues. CDR3 region: CASSQNGASGGTDTQYF. In DNA, the CDR3 is TGCGCCAGCAGCCAAAATGGGGCTAGCGGGGGCACAGATACGCAGTATTTT.

The chain carries TRBV4-2 and TRBJ1-5; 8 nucleotides line up with TRBD1. This CDR3 region has 22 residues. V lost 1 base and J lost 2; bases outside the gene matches: 22. Per the germline V gene, CDR1 is LGHNA and CDR2 is YNFKEQ. Here the CDR3 DNA reads TGTGCCAGCAGCCAAGGGAGACCGGGATGGGCAGGGGGCACAGATGGCAATCAGCCCCAGCATTTT. Amino acid sequence: CASSQGRPGWAGGTDGNQPQHF.

This chain uses TRBV5-8 with TRBJ1-2, with D uncertain. Germline V CDR1 and CDR2: SGHTS, YDEGEE. The CDR3 spans 14 residues. The germline V and J ends were trimmed by 4 bases and 7 bases, with 17 bases remaining between them. CDR3: CASSQPAVRGGYTF. In DNA, the CDR3 is TGTGCCAGCAGCCAGCCAGCGGTTCGGGGTGGCTACACCTTC.

The sample holds one count of this clone. The V call is TRBV9, the J call TRBJ1-2; the match to TRBD1 covers 9 bases. The CDR3 sequence is 15 residues long. Germline V CDR1 and CDR2: SGDLS, YYNGEE. V trimming: 3 bases; J trimming: 5 bases; junction bases outside the gene matches: 8. The CDR3 coding sequence is TGTGCCAGCAGCGGAGGACAGGGGAGGAGGTATGGCTACACCTTC. It specifies CASSGGQGRRYGYTF.